The 21 T cell receptor beta chains given below trace back to one sample, sequenced in a study of cytomegalovirus exposure and HLA in healthy donors (dated by TCRdb to about 2017). Library method: the immunoSEQ multiplex PCR assay. For the multiplex PCR, a mixture combining 60 forward primers for TCR Vbeta segments and 13 reverse primers for TCR Jbeta segments was used. The table comes from immuneACCESS by way of TCRdb, which keeps in-frame sequences with V and J called. Part of the clones is missing from these tables; in studies checked, under half for an unresolved V gene and the rest for unknown reasons. A total of approximately 170,000 clones appear in this sample, around 77% of them only once. The ten largest clones add up to roughly 1.6% of the sample. Input material: PBMCs. The source is a woman between 18 and 30 years old in good health and CMV-seronegative.

This sequence joins TRBV4-1 and TRBJ2-1; 7 bases match TRBD2. Trimming at V came to 0 bases and at J to 3 bases, leaving 8 bases not matched to a gene. The germline gives CDR1 MGHRA, CDR2 YSYEKL. This CDR3 is built from 17 residues. CDR3 amino acids: CASSQDLGGGLYNEQFF. The CDR3 DNA is TGCGCCAGCAGCCAAGATCTTGGGGGAGGGCTCTACAATGAGCAGTTCTTC.

This rearrangement joins TRBV4-1 to TRBJ2-5; 7 bases align to TRBD2. With V trimmed by 3 bases and J by 0 bases, 13 bases remained unmatched. The V gene's germline CDR1 is MGHRA and CDR2 YSYEKL. This CDR3 spans 18 amino acids. This CDR3 reads CASSHLKYSGAYQETQYF. DNA for the CDR3: TGCGCCAGCAGCCACCTAAAATACAGCGGGGCGTACCAAGAGACCCAGTACTTC.

The chain recombines TRBV7-9 with TRBJ2-1; D perhaps matches TRBD1 (5 bases). The CDR3 loop spans 14 amino acids. The V end lost 10 bases, the J end lost 12 bases, and 25 bases lay between the germline ends. Per germline, CDR1 SEHNR and CDR2 FQNEAQ (reference sequence). The CDR3 nucleotides are TGTGCCATCCTCCCAGGGAAAGTACAATTCCGGCAGTTCTTC. It codes for CAILPGKVQFRQFF.

CDR3 nucleotides: TGTGCCAGCAGCACCCGTCCGGGACAGGAGTACTCTGGAAACACCATATATTTT. Protein sequence: CASSTRPGQEYSGNTIYF. The chain couples TRBV7-9 to TRBJ1-3; 8 bases line up with TRBD1. CDR1 is SEHNR, CDR2 FQNEAQ, per germline (reference sequence). CDR3 length equals 18 residues. V lost 5 bases to trimming and J lost 0 bases; unmatched junction nucleotides: 12.

The gene calls are TRBV5-4 and TRBJ1-5; 8 bases are shared with TRBD1. Trimming removed 0 bases from V and 5 bases from J; junction bases left unmatched: 4. CDR1 and CDR2 from the germline V gene are SGHNT and YYREEE (reference sequence). The CDR3 is made up of 15 amino acids. The CDR3 DNA is TGTGCCAGCAGCTTGGATCTGACAGGGGATCAGCCCCAGCATTTT. As protein: CASSLDLTGDQPQHF.

The chain is built from TRBV18 and TRBJ1-4; 10 bases map to TRBD1. Germline CDR1 KGHSH, CDR2 LQKENI. The CDR3 runs to 17 residues. J was trimmed by 0 bases and V by 6 bases; bases with no gene match: 7. The CDR3 here is CASSHSGTGATNEKLFF. DNA of the CDR3: TGTGCCAGCTCTCACAGCGGGACAGGGGCAACTAATGAAAAACTGTTTTTT.

This clone was detected once. The rearrangement links TRBV5-5 to TRBJ1-5, with D perhaps matching TRBD1 (5 bases). Germline V CDR1 and CDR2: SGHKS, YYEKEE (reference sequence). This CDR3 is built from 14 residues. V was clipped by 4 bases and J by 11 bases, with 19 bases between them. CDR3 in amino acids: CASSQSGEWVAQHF. CDR3 in DNA: TGTGCCAGCAGCCAATCGGGGGAATGGGTAGCCCAGCATTTT.

The chain joins TRBV5-1 to TRBJ1-1, with D possibly being TRBD1 (5 bases). CDR3 size: 14 residues. Trimming took 4 bases from V and 0 from J, leaving 10 bases between them. Germline CDR1 SGHRS, CDR2 YFSETQ. CDR3 in amino acids: CASSTTAMNTEAFF. As DNA, the CDR3 is TGCGCCAGCAGCACGACAGCTATGAACACTGAAGCTTTCTTT. The full variable domain, its missing parts supplied by reference TRBV5-1 and TRBJ1-1, is KAGVTQTPRYLIKTRGQQVTLSCSPISGHRSVSWYQQTPGQGLQFLFEYFSETQRNKGNFPGRFSGRQFSNSRSEMNVSTLELGDSALYLCASSTTAMNTEAFFGQGTRLTVV.

The V and J genes are TRBV5-6 and TRBJ1-4, with D possibly TRBD1 on 6 matching bases. Germline V gene sequence: CDR1 SGHDT, CDR2 YYEEEE. The CDR3 runs to 13 residues. V was pared by 5 bases and J by 8 bases, with 13 bases between. The CDR3 DNA follows: TGTGCCAGCAGGACAGGAACGGAAGAAAAACTGTTTTTT. It translates to CASRTGTEEKLFF. Using reference TRBV5-6 and TRBJ1-4 for the parts outside the CDR3, the full variable domain is DAGVTQSPTHLIKTRGQQVTLRCSPKSGHDTVSWYQQALGQGPQFIFQYYEEEERQRGNFPDRFSGHQFPNYSSELNVNALLLGDSALYLCASRTGTEEKLFFGSGTQLSVL.

This sequence joins TRBV7-9 and TRBJ1-6; 10 bases agree with TRBD1. This CDR3 contains 13 residues. From germline, CDR1 is SEHNR and CDR2 FQNEAQ (reference sequence). V was pared by 5 bases and J by 19 bases, with 11 bases of the junction left unmatched. CDR3 sequence: CASSLGAGQGLHF. The CDR3 DNA sequence: TGTGCCAGCAGCCTAGGGGCGGGACAGGGGCTTCACTTT.

This clone was detected only once. The rearrangement uses TRBV29-1 and TRBJ2-2, with D possibly TRBD1 on 5 matching bases. V lost 4 bases to trimming and J lost 4 bases, with 16 bases between them. The CDR3 is made up of 15 amino acids. The germline V gene encodes CDR1 SQVTM and CDR2 ANQGSEA. The DNA of the CDR3 is TGCAGCGTTGGGGCGTGGGGCGCAGGCACCGGGGAGCTGTTTTTT. It specifies CSVGAWGAGTGELFF.

The chain couples TRBV6-6 to TRBJ1-5, with TRBD1 as a possible D gene (5 bases). This CDR3 is built from 13 residues. V gave up 8 bases and J gave up 0 bases, with 8 bases separating them. Germline V gives CDR1 MNHNY, CDR2 SVGAGI (reference sequence). This CDR3 reads CASLDISNQPQHF. For the CDR3, the DNA is TGTGCCAGCCTGGACATTAGCAATCAGCCCCAGCATTTT.

This clone was seen just once. This chain uses TRBV4-3 with TRBJ1-1; D might be TRBD1 (5 bases). Trimming removed 0 bases from V and 1 base from J, with 9 bases in between. The CDR3 sequence is 15 residues long. From germline, CDR1 is LGHNA and CDR2 YSLEER. CDR3 in DNA: TGCGCCAGCAGCCAAGATTGGAGGGGGAACACTGAAGCTTTCTTT. Protein sequence: CASSQDWRGNTEAFF.

This sequence joins TRBV27 and TRBJ2-7, with D tentatively TRBD1 (6 bases). The ends were cut back, 5 bases at V and 5 bases at J, with 10 bases in the middle. CDR1 is MNHEY, CDR2 SMNVEV, per germline (reference sequence). The CDR3 contains 12 residues. CDR3 sequence (DNA): TGTGCCAGCAGTCCACAGGGAAACGAGCAGTACTTC. It is translated as CASSPQGNEQYF.

The CDR3 DNA sequence: TGTGCCAGCAGCGTAGGACTACAATACAATGAGCAGTTCTTC. Translation gives CASSVGLQYNEQFF. The chain joins TRBV9 to TRBJ2-1; TRBD2 is a possible D gene (5 bases). Trimming pared 0 bases from V and 4 bases from J, leaving 8 bases between. This CDR3 is 14 amino acids long. Germline CDR1 and CDR2: SGDLS and YYNGEE.

V is TRBV6-5 and J is TRBJ1-1; D is unresolved. This CDR3 has 13 amino acids. In germline, CDR1 is MNHEY, CDR2 SVGAGI. V lost 2 bases and J lost 4, with 8 bases in between. The CDR3 here is CASSYGGSTEAFF. The DNA of the CDR3 is TGTGCCAGCAGTTACGGAGGGAGCACTGAAGCTTTCTTT.

V gene TRBV27 combines with J gene TRBJ2-7; TRBD2 is a possible D gene (5 bases). CDR3 size: 16 residues. Trimming pared 5 bases from V and 0 bases from J, leaving 17 bases between. Germline V gene sequence: CDR1 MNHEY, CDR2 SMNVEV (reference sequence). The CDR3 spells CASSARGAGLSYEQYF. CDR3 sequence (DNA): TGTGCCAGCAGTGCTCGGGGAGCAGGCCTCTCCTACGAGCAGTACTTC.

The rearrangement links TRBV7-6 to TRBJ1-1; TRBD1 is a possible D gene (6 bases). Trimming cost V 1 base and J 1 base, with 10 bases left between them. There are 15 residues in the CDR3. The germline gives CDR1 SGHVS, CDR2 FNYEAQ. The CDR3 loop is CASSLGVQGNTEAFF. The DNA for the CDR3 is TGTGCCAGCAGCTTAGGAGTACAGGGGAACACTGAAGCTTTCTTT.

This clone was picked up one time. V is TRBV27 and J is TRBJ1-1; D call uncertain. Trimming left V 3 bases short and J 3 bases short, with 8 bases between. Germline CDR1 reads MNHEY; CDR2 reads SMNVEV (reference sequence). The length of the CDR3 is 13 residues. The CDR3 sequence is CASSFPGHTEAFF. The DNA for the CDR3 is TGTGCCAGCAGTTTTCCAGGCCACACTGAAGCTTTCTTT.

V usage is TRBV9 and J usage is TRBJ2-1, with D possibly being TRBD2 (5 bases). Per germline, CDR1 SGDLS and CDR2 YYNGEE. Between the trimmed V and J ends, which lost 0 bases and 9 bases, there was a span of 16 bases. The CDR3 sequence is 15 residues long. CDR3 amino acids: CASSVGAGRTTEQFF. The CDR3 DNA is TGTGCCAGCAGCGTAGGGGCGGGCCGTACAACTGAGCAGTTCTTC.

V usage is TRBV9 and J usage is TRBJ1-6, with a weak D call TRBD1 (5 bases). The CDR3 sequence is 16 residues long. V lost 4 bases and J lost 10, with 21 bases in between. The germline V gene has CDR1 SGDLS and CDR2 YYNGEE. As DNA, the CDR3 is TGTGCCAGCAGCTCGCCCGTGTCGCCTTACAGGTCACCCCTCCACTTT. Translation: CASSSPVSPYRSPLHF.